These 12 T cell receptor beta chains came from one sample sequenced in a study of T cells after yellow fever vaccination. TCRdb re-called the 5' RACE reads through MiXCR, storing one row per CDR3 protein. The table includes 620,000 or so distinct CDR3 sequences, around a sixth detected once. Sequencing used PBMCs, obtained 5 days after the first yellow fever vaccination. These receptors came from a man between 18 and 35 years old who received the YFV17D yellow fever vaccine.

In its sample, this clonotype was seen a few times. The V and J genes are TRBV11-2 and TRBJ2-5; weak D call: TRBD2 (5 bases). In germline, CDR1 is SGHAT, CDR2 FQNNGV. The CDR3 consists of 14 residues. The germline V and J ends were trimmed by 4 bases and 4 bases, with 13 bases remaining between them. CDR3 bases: TGTGCCAGCAGCTGGCGGGCGAACTCAGAGACCCAGTACTTC. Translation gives CASSWRANSETQYF.

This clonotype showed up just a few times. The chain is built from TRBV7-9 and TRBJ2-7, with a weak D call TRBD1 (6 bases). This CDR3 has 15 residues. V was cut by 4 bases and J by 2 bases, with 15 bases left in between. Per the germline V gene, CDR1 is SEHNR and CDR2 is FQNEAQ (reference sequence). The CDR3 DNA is TGTGCCAGCAGCTCGCGGACAGACAGAACCTACGAGCAGTACTTC. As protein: CASSSRTDRTYEQYF.

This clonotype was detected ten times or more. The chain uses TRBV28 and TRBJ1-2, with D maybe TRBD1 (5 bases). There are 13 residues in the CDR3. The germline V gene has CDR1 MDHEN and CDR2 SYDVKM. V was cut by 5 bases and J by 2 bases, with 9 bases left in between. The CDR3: CASSTGRNYGYTF. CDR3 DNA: TGTGCCAGCAGTACGGGACGGAACTATGGCTACACCTTC.

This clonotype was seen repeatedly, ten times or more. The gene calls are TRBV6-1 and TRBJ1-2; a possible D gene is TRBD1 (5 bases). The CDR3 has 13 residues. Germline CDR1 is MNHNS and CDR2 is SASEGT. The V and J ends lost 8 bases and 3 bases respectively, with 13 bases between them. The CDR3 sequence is CASGAVTDYGYTF. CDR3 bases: TGTGCCAGCGGGGCGGTGACGGACTATGGCTACACCTTC.

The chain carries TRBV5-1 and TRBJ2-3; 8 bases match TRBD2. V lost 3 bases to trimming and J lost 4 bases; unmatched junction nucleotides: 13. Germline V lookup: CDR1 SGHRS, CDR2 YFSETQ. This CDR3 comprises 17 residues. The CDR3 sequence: CASSSLAGNQWSDTQYF. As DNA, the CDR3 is TGCGCCAGCAGCTCTCTAGCGGGTAATCAATGGTCAGATACGCAGTATTTT.

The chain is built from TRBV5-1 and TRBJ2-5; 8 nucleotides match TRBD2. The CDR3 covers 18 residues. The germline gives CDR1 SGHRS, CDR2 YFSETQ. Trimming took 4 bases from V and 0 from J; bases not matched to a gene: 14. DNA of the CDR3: TGCGCCAGCAGCACCTCCCCGCGGGGGGAGGGGTACCAAGAGACCCAGTACTTC. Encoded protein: CASSTSPRGEGYQETQYF. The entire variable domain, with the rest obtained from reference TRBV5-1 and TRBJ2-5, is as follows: KAGVTQTPRYLIKTRGQQVTLSCSPISGHRSVSWYQQTPGQGLQFLFEYFSETQRNKGNFPGRFSGRQFSNSRSEMNVSTLELGDSALYLCASSTSPRGEGYQETQYFGPGTRLLVL.

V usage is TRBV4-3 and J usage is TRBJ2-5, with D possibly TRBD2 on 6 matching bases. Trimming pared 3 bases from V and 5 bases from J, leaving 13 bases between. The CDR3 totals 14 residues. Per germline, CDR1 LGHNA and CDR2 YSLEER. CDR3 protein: CASSQNFGGETQYF. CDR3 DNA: TGCGCCAGCAGCCAGAACTTCGGAGGGGAGACCCAGTACTTC.

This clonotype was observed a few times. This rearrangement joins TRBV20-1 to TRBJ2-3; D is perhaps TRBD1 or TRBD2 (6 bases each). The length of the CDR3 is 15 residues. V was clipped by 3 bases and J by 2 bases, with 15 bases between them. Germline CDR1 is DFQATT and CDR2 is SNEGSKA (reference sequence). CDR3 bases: TGCAGTGCTAGCCCCCGGGGGCAGGTCACAGATACGCAGTATTTT. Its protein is CSASPRGQVTDTQYF.

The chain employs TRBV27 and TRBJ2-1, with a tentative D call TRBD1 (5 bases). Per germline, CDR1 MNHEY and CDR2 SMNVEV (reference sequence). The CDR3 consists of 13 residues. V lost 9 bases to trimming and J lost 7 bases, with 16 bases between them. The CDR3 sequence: CASKLTGLNEQFF. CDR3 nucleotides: TGTGCCAGTAAGCTCACAGGATTAAATGAGCAGTTCTTC.

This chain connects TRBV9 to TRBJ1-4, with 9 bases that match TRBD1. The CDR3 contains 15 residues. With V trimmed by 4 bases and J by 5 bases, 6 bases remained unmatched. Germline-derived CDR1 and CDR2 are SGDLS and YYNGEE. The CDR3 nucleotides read TGTGCCAGCAGCCAGGGACAGGGCTTAAATGAAAAACTGTTTTTT. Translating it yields CASSQGQGLNEKLFF.

CDR3 DNA: TGCGCCAGCAGCTCTGGAGAGGGTTTCCCTGAAGCTTTCTTT. This sequence encodes CASSSGEGFPEAFF. J is TRBJ1-1 and V is TRBV5-1, with D unclear. The V end lost 3 bases, the J end lost 6 bases, and 15 bases lay between the germline ends. The CDR3 is 14 residues long. CDR1 and CDR2 from the germline V gene are SGHRS and YFSETQ.

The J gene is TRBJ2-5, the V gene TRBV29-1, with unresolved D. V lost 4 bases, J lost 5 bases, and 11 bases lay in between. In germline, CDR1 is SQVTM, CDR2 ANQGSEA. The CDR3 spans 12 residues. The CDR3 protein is CSVVSRMETQYF. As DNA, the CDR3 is TGCAGCGTTGTGTCTAGAATGGAGACCCAGTACTTC.